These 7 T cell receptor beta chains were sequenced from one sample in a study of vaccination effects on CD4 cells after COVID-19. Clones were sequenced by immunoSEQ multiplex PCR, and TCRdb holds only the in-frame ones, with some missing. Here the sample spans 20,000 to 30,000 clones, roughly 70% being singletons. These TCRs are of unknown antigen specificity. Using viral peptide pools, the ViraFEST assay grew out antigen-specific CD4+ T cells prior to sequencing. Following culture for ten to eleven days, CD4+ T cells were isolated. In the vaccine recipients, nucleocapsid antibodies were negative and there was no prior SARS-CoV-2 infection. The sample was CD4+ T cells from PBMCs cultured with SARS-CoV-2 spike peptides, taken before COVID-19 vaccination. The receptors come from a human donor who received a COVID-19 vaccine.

CDR3 sequence (DNA): TGCGCCAGCAGCTTGGTACAGGGTGACACTGAAGCTTTCTTT. Translating gives CASSLVQGDTEAFF. V and J are TRBV5-1 and TRBJ1-1; D may be TRBD1 (6 bases). This CDR3 region has 14 residues. Trimming took off 0 bases at V and 3 bases at J, with 9 bases between the two ends. The V gene's germline CDR1 is SGHRS and CDR2 YFSETQ.

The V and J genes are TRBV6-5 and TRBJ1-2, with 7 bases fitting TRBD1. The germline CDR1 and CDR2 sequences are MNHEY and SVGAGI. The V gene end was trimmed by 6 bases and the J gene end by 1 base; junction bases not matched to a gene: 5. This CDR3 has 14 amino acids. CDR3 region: CASSRDRNNYGYTF. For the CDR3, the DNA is TGTGCCAGCAGCCGGGACAGAAATAACTATGGCTACACCTTC.

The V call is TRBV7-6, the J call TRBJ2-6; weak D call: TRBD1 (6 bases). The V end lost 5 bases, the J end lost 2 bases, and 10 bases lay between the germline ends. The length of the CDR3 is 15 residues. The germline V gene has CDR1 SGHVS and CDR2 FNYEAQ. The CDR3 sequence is CASSLQGAGANVLTF. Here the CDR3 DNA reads TGTGCCAGCAGCCTACAGGGTGCTGGGGCCAACGTCCTGACTTTC.

CDR3 amino acids: CASRGEGGINQPQHF. CDR3 in DNA: TGTGCCAGCAGAGGGGAGGGTGGGATCAATCAGCCCCAGCATTTT. V usage is TRBV2 and J usage is TRBJ1-5, with D perhaps TRBD1 (5 bases). CDR3 size: 15 residues. The V and J ends lost 6 bases and 3 bases respectively, with 15 bases between them. Per the germline V gene, CDR1 is SNHLY and CDR2 is FYNNEI.

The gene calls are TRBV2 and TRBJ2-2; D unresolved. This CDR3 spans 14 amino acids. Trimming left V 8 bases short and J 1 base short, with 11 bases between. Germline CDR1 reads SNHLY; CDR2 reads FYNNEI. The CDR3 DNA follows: TGTGCCAGCGGTCGTATGAGGAACACCGGGGAGCTGTTTTTT. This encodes CASGRMRNTGELFF.

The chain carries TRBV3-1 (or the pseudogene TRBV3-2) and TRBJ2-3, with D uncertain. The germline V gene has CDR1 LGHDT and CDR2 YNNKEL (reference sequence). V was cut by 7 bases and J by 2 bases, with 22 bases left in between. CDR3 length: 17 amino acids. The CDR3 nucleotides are TGTGCCAGCACCCCTGACGTTGCTGCGGTATCCACAGATACGCAGTATTTT. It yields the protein CASTPDVAAVSTDTQYF.

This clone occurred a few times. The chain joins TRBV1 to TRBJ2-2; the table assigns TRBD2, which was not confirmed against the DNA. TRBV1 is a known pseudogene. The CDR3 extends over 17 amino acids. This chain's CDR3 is CTSSQGTSGRATGELFF. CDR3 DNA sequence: TGCACCAGCAGCCAAGGAACTAGCGGGAGGGCCACCGGGGAGCTGTTTTTT.